The T cell receptor (beta chain) under discussion was sequenced for a study of cytomegalovirus exposure and HLA in healthy donors. Use of 60 Vbeta and 13 Jbeta primers characterized the PCR. TCRdb's copy holds only in-frame clones and misses some; the assay was immunoSEQ multiplex PCR. The table records some 130,000 clones, approximately 79% of them present only once. V was shortened by 2 bases and J by 0 bases, with 8 bases between the two germline ends. The germline CDR1 and CDR2 sequences are MNHNY and SVGAGI (reference sequence). The length of the CDR3 is 14 residues. The V call is TRBV6-6, the J call TRBJ2-7, with D hard to call. Material: PBMCs. The clonotype comes from a man aged 45-60 years in good health and CMV-seropositive. CDR3 DNA: TGTGCCAGCAGTTACGGTCAGAACTCCTACGAGCAGTACTTC. Residues: CASSYGQNSYEQYF.